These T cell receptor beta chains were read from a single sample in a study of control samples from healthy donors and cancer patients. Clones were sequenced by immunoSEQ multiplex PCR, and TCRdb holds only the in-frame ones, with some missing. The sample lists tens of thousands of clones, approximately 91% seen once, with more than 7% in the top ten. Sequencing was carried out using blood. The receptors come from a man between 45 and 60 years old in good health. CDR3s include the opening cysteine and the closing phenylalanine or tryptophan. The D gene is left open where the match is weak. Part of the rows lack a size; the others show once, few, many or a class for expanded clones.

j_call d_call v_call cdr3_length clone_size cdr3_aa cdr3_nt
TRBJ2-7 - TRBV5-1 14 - CASSTGKETSEQYF TGCGCCAGTTCAACAGGAAAGGAAACCTCCGAGCAGTACTTC
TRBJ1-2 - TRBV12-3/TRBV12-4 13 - CASSLSDNYGYTF TGTGCCAGCAGTTTATCAGATAACTATGGCTACACCTTC
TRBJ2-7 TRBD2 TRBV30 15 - CAWSHPGSGGYEQYF TGTGCCTGGAGTCATCCAGGGAGCGGGGGCTACGAGCAGTACTTC
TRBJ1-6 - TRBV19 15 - CASSIVAGTNSPLHF TGTGCCAGTAGTATTGTGGCAGGGACTAATTCACCCCTCCACTTT
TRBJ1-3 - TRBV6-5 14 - CASNSLWAENTIYF TGTGCCAGCAATAGTCTCTGGGCCGAAAACACCATATATTTT
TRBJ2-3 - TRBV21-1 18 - CASNPGLAGGPAQNTQYF TGTGCCAGCAACCCGGGACTAGCGGGGGGGCCAGCACAGAATACGCAGTATTTT
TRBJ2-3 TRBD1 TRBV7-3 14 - CASSLGQGTDTQYF TGTGCCAGCAGCTTAGGACAGGGTACAGATACGCAGTATTTT
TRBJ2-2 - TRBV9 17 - CASSLSAGAPSTGELFF TGTGCCAGCAGCCTATCCGCCGGGGCCCCGAGTACCGGGGAGCTGTTTTTT
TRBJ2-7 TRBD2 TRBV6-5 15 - CASSGGLAGSYEQYF TGTGCCAGCAGCGGGGGACTAGCAGGCTCCTACGAGCAGTACTTC
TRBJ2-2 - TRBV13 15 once CASSGRTEIHGELFF TGTGCCAGCAGCGGCAGGACAGAGATCCACGGGGAGCTGTTTTTT
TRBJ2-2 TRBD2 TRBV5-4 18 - CASSSPGLAGLDTGELFF TGTGCCAGCAGCTCACCGGGACTAGCGGGGTTAGACACCGGGGAGCTGTTTTTT
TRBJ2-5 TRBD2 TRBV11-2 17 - CASSLGGLAGGLETQYF TGTGCCAGCAGCTTAGGGGGACTAGCGGGGGGTTTGGAGACCCAGTACTTC
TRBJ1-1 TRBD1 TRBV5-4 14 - CASKMDRANTEAFF TGTGCCAGCAAAATGGACAGGGCGAACACTGAAGCTTTCTTT
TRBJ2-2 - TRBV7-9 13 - CASSLRDTGELFF TGTGCCAGCAGCTTAAGGGACACCGGGGAGCTGTTTTTT
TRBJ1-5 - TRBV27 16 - CASSYRGGLSNQPQHF TGTGCCAGCAGTTACCGGGGTGGTTTGAGCAATCAGCCCCAGCATTTT
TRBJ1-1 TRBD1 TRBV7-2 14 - CASSTRQGSTEAFF TGTGCCAGCAGCACCCGACAGGGATCCACTGAAGCTTTCTTT
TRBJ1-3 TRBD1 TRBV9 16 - CASSVVEGAPGNTIYF TGTGCCAGCAGCGTAGTCGAGGGGGCTCCTGGAAACACCATATATTTT
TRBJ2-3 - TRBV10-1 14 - CASSRVERPDTQYF TGCGCCAGCAGTCGGGTAGAGAGGCCAGATACGCAGTATTTT
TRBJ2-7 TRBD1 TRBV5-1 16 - CASSLGYQGAHSEQYF TGCGCCAGCAGCTTGGGGTATCAGGGGGCGCATTCGGAGCAGTACTTC
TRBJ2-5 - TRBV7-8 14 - CASSTGAPVETQYF TGTGCCAGCAGCACTGGGGCACCCGTGGAGACCCAGTACTTC
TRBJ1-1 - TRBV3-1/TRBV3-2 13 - CASSVNWNTEAFF TGTGCCAGCAGCGTGAACTGGAACACTGAAGCTTTCTTT